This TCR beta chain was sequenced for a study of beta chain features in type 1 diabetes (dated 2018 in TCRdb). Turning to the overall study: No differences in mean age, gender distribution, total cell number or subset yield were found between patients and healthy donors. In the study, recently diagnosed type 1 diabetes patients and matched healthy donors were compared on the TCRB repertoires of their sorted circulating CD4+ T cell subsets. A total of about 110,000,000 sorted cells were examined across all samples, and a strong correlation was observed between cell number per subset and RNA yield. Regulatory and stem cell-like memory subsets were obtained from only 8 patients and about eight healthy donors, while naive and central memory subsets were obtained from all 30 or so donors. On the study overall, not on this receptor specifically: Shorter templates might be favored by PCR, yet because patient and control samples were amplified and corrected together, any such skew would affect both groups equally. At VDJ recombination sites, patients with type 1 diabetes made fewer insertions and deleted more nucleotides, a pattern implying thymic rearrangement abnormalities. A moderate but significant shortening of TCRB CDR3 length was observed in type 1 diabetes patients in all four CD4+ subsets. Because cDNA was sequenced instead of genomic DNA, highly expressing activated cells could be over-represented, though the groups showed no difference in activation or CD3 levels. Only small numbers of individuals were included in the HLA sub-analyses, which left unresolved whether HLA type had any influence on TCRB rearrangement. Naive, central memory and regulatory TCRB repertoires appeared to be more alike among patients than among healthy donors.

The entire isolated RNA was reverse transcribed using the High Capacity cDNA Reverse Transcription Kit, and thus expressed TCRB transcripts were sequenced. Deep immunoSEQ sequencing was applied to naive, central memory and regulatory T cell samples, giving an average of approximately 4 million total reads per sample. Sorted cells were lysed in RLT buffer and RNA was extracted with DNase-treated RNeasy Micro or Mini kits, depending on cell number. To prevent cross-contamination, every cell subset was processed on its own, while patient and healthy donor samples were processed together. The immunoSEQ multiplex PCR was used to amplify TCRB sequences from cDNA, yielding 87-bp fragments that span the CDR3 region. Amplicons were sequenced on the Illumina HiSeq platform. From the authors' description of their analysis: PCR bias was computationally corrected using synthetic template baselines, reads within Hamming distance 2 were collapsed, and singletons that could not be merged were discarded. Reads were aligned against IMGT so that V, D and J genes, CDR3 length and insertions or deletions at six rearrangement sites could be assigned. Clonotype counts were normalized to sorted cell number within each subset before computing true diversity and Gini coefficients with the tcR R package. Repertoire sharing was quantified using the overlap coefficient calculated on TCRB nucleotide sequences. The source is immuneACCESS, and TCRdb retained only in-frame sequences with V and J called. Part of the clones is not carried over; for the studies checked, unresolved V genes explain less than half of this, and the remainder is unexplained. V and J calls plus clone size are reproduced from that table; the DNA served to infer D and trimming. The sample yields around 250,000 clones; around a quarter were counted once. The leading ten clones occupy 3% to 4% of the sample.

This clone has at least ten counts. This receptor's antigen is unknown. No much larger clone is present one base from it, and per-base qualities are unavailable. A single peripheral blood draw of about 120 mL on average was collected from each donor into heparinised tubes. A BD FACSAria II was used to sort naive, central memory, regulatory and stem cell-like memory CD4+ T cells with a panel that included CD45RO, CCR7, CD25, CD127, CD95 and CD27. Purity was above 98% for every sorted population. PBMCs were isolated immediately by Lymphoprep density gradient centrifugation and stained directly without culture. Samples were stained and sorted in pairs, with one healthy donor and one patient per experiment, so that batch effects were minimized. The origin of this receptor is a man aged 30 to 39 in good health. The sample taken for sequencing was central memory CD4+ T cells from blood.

The DNA reads TGCAGCGTCGTACGTACTAGCGGTTCAGATACGCAGTATTTT. It encodes CSVVRTSGSDTQYF. This sequence uses TRBV29-1 and TRBJ2-3, with 8 bases matching TRBD2. CDR1 SQVTM and CDR2 ANQGSEA are derived from the germline V gene. The CDR3 holds 14 amino acids from the cysteine to the phenylalanine. Only CDR3 DNA remains: 42 bases, in frame from the first base. Unmatched junction bases come to 9, with V trimmed by 6 bases and J by 4 bases.